The T cell receptor beta chain under discussion was sequenced for a study of blood T cell repertoires in COVID-19. Only in-frame clones appear in the TCRdb table, and some are missing; sequencing was by immunoSEQ multiplex PCR. Of approximately 97,000 clones listed, just under 85% are singletons. This clone was counted a few times. CDR1 is LGHDT, CDR2 YNNKEL, per germline (reference sequence). V dropped 1 base and J dropped 0; count of bases not matched to a gene: 10. CDR3 size: 18 residues. The sample consisted of peripheral blood. V and J are TRBV3-1 (or the pseudogene TRBV3-2) and TRBJ2-3; 7 bases align to TRBD2. This TCR came from a middle-aged man with active or convalescent COVID-19. The CDR3 spells CASSQVPRGVPSTDTQYF. As DNA, the CDR3 is TGTGCCAGCAGCCAAGTTCCTCGGGGGGTACCGAGCACAGATACGCAGTATTTT.